This TCR beta chain was found in a study of blood T cell repertoires in COVID-19. Categorization into cohorts depended on clinical history that participants reported. The CDR3 runs 16 residues. V lost 6 bases to trimming and J lost 2 bases, with 19 bases between them. CDR1 and CDR2 from the germline V gene are WNHNN and SYGVQD (reference sequence). Sequencing was performed with immunoSEQ multiplex PCR; in TCRdb, only in-frame clones are kept and a portion is missing. Altogether 150,000 to 200,000 clones are present, approximately 89% being singletons, with the ten largest covering less than 0.85%. This TCR was sampled from a young woman who had recovered from COVID-19. The material sequenced was PBMCs or T cells enriched from blood (not recorded which). The J gene is TRBJ2-5, the V gene TRBV10-1; D is perhaps TRBD2 (5 bases). CDR3 sequence reads: CASSDRLRSGQETQYF. DNA of the CDR3: TGCGCCAGCAGCGATAGACTACGAAGCGGTCAAGAGACCCAGTACTTC.